A selection of T cell receptor beta chains follows, all from one sample in a study of neurological immune-mediated disorders. TCRdb processed the 5' RACE reads anew with MiXCR; each CDR3 protein has one entry. The table includes 50,000 to 70,000 distinct CDR3 sequences, 3% to 4% detected once. Sequencing used PBMCs. Receptors originate from a man in his forties with multiple sclerosis. The CDR3 runs from the conserved cysteine through the conserved F or W. D genes are given only for firm matches. Clone size is shown for a subset of rows, as once, few, many or a class of expanded clone.

V gene: TRBV5-1; J gene: TRBJ2-7; clone size: many; D gene: NA; CDR3 DNA: TGCGCCAGCAGCTTGGTGGAGTTTTCCTACGAGCAGTACTTC; CDR3 protein: CASSLVEFSYEQYF
V gene: TRBV6-2/TRBV6-3; J gene: TRBJ2-7; clone size: few; D gene: NA; CDR3 DNA: TGTGCCAGCAGTTACTCGTACGGACCGAACTACTACGAGCAGTACTTC; CDR3 protein: CASSYSYGPNYYEQYF
V gene: TRBV20-1; J gene: TRBJ2-4; clone size: many; D gene: TRBD2; CDR3 DNA: TGCAGTGTAAAGCGGGGGGATAACAAAAACATTCAGTACTTC; CDR3 protein: CSVKRGDNKNIQYF
V gene: TRBV2; J gene: TRBJ2-3; clone size: many; D gene: NA; CDR3 DNA: TGTGCCAGCAGGGAGCGCACAGATACGCAGTATTTT; CDR3 protein: CASRERTDTQYF
V gene: TRBV5-1; J gene: TRBJ1-6; clone size: few; D gene: NA; CDR3 DNA: TGCGCCAGCAGCTTGGGGCAGGGGAATTCAACCCTCAACTTT; CDR3 protein: CASSLGQGNSTLNF
V gene: TRBV5-5; J gene: TRBJ1-2; clone size: many; D gene: NA; CDR3 DNA: TGTGCCAGCAGCTTGCAGTCCCAGGGTATATATGGCTACACCTTC; CDR3 protein: CASSLQSQGIYGYTF
V gene: TRBV7-9; J gene: TRBJ2-3; clone size: many; D gene: TRBD2; CDR3 DNA: TGTGCCAGCGGGACCAACCTGGTGACCGGGACTAGCGGGAGCGATACGCAGTATTTT; CDR3 protein: CASGTNLVTGTSGSDTQYF
V gene: TRBV5-1; J gene: TRBJ2-7; clone size: many; D gene: NA; CDR3 DNA: TGCGCCAGCAGCTTGGGACCAGGGAACGAGCAGTACTTC; CDR3 protein: CASSLGPGNEQYF
V gene: TRBV7-9; J gene: TRBJ1-2; clone size: many; D gene: NA; CDR3 DNA: TGTGCCAGCACCCCGGCCAAGGGTGGCTACACCTTC; CDR3 protein: CASTPAKGGYTF
V gene: TRBV14; J gene: TRBJ1-4; clone size: many; D gene: NA; CDR3 DNA: TGTGCCAGCAGCCTCTACAGGGCGCGTGAAAAACTGTTTTTT; CDR3 protein: CASSLYRAREKLFF
V gene: TRBV20-1; J gene: TRBJ2-2; clone size: many; D gene: NA; CDR3 DNA: TGCAGTACCGGGAGAGGGGCCGGGGAGCTGTTTTTT; CDR3 protein: CSTGRGAGELFF
V gene: TRBV11-2; J gene: TRBJ2-5; clone size: many; D gene: NA; CDR3 DNA: TGTGCCAGCAGCTTAGATAGGACCCCTGGTCAAGACTTC; CDR3 protein: CASSLDRTPGQDF
V gene: TRBV5-1; J gene: TRBJ2-4; clone size: many; D gene: NA; CDR3 DNA: TGCGCCAGCAGTGAGGGGTCGGCCAAAAACATTCAGTACTTC; CDR3 protein: CASSEGSAKNIQYF
V gene: TRBV29-1; J gene: TRBJ2-2; clone size: many; D gene: TRBD1; CDR3 DNA: TGCAGCGTTGAAGTGGGACAGAGAAACACCGGGGAGCTGTTTTTT; CDR3 protein: CSVEVGQRNTGELFF
V gene: TRBV6-5; J gene: TRBJ2-7; clone size: many; D gene: TRBD2; CDR3 DNA: TGTGCCAGCAGTTACCCTCCCATAGTGCGGGAGTGCTCCTACGAGCAGTACTTC; CDR3 protein: CASSYPPIVRECSYEQYF
V gene: TRBV5-8; J gene: TRBJ1-6; clone size: many; D gene: TRBD1; CDR3 DNA: TGTGCCAGCAGCGCGAAGGACAGGGGTTCCTATAATTCACCCCTCCACTTT; CDR3 protein: CASSAKDRGSYNSPLHF
V gene: TRBV7-6; J gene: TRBJ2-7; clone size: many; D gene: NA; CDR3 DNA: TGTGCCAGCAGCACTAGTAGATACGAGCAGTACTTC; CDR3 protein: CASSTSRYEQYF
V gene: TRBV2; J gene: TRBJ2-5; clone size: many; D gene: NA; CDR3 DNA: TGTGCCAGCAGTGAAGTCAGGGGGGTAGGAGAGACCCAGTACTTC; CDR3 protein: CASSEVRGVGETQYF
V gene: TRBV3-1; J gene: TRBJ2-1; clone size: many; D gene: TRBD2; CDR3 DNA: TGTGCCAGCAGCCAAGGTGGCCTAGCGGTCCGGGGCGGGATCTTC; CDR3 protein: CASSQGGLAVRGGIF
V gene: TRBV10-3; J gene: TRBJ2-1; clone size: many; D gene: TRBD2; CDR3 DNA: TGTGCCATCAGTGATGGCGGGAGGTACGGCTATGAGCAGTTCTTC; CDR3 protein: CAISDGGRYGYEQFF
V gene: TRBV7-2; J gene: TRBJ1-1; clone size: many; D gene: NA; CDR3 DNA: TGTGCCAGCAGCCCTCTGGGGCTGGGAGCTTTCTTT; CDR3 protein: CASSPLGLGAFF
V gene: TRBV7-9; J gene: TRBJ2-1; clone size: many; D gene: NA; CDR3 DNA: TGTGCCAGCAGCTTAGTGGGCAATGAGCAGTTCTTC; CDR3 protein: CASSLVGNEQFF
V gene: TRBV25-1; J gene: TRBJ1-2; clone size: many; D gene: NA; CDR3 DNA: TGTGCCAGCAGTGAATGGGACGTGGGTGACGGCTACACCTTC; CDR3 protein: CASSEWDVGDGYTF
V gene: TRBV10-1; J gene: TRBJ2-7; clone size: few; D gene: TRBD1; CDR3 DNA: TGCGCCAGCAGTGAGAGAAGGACAGGGGGATACGAGCAGTACTTC; CDR3 protein: CASSERRTGGYEQYF
V gene: TRBV27; J gene: TRBJ1-1; clone size: many; D gene: NA; CDR3 DNA: TGTGCCAGCAGGGGGCGCGGCACTGAAGCTTTCTTT; CDR3 protein: CASRGRGTEAFF
V gene: TRBV7-9; J gene: TRBJ2-3; clone size: many; D gene: NA; CDR3 DNA: TGTGCCAGCAGCTTAGGACGGGAATCTAGCACAGATACGCAGTATTTT; CDR3 protein: CASSLGRESSTDTQYF
V gene: TRBV12-3/TRBV12-4; J gene: TRBJ1-5; clone size: many; D gene: NA; CDR3 DNA: TGTGCCAGCAGGCAAAGCAATCAGCCCCAGCATTTT; CDR3 protein: CASRQSNQPQHF
V gene: TRBV3-1; J gene: TRBJ1-2; clone size: many; D gene: NA; CDR3 DNA: TGTGCCAGCAGCCAAGATGAAAAGGCTCCCACCTTC; CDR3 protein: CASSQDEKAPTF
V gene: TRBV27; J gene: TRBJ1-6; clone size: many; D gene: NA; CDR3 DNA: TGTGCCAGCAGGCTGATCCAGGGTGTCTATGGGGGGACCCTCCACTTT; CDR3 protein: CASRLIQGVYGGTLHF
V gene: TRBV6-6; J gene: TRBJ2-1; clone size: many; D gene: TRBD2; CDR3 DNA: TGTGCCAGCAGTTTGACTAGCGGGAGTAACTACAATGAGCAGTTCTTC; CDR3 protein: CASSLTSGSNYNEQFF
V gene: TRBV28; J gene: TRBJ1-2; clone size: many; D gene: NA; CDR3 DNA: TGTGCCAGCAGCACCCCGTTCGAGGCCGGCTACACCTTC; CDR3 protein: CASSTPFEAGYTF
V gene: TRBV27; J gene: TRBJ2-1; clone size: many; D gene: TRBD1; CDR3 DNA: TGTGCCAGCAGTTTACGGACAGGGTCCCATGAGCAGTTCTTC; CDR3 protein: CASSLRTGSHEQFF
V gene: TRBV6-2/TRBV6-3; J gene: TRBJ2-6; clone size: many; D gene: NA; CDR3 DNA: TGTGCCAGCAGTTATCAGCCTGGGGCCAACGTCCTGACTTTC; CDR3 protein: CASSYQPGANVLTF
V gene: TRBV7-9; J gene: TRBJ2-5; clone size: many; D gene: NA; CDR3 DNA: TGTGCCAGCAGCCCCCGGACCCGGGACCAGTACTTC; CDR3 protein: CASSPRTRDQYF
V gene: TRBV5-1; J gene: TRBJ1-6; clone size: many; D gene: NA; CDR3 DNA: TGCGCCAGCAGCGATCAGAGGCTGAATAATTCACCCCTCCACTTT; CDR3 protein: CASSDQRLNNSPLHF
V gene: TRBV7-2; J gene: TRBJ1-6; clone size: many; D gene: TRBD1; CDR3 DNA: TGTGCCAGCAGCCCTAGACAGGGAAGCTCCTATAATTCACCCCTCCACTTT; CDR3 protein: CASSPRQGSSYNSPLHF
V gene: TRBV9; J gene: TRBJ1-2; clone size: many; D gene: NA; CDR3 DNA: TGTGCCAGCAGCGTAGGTCCCCGGGACCAGAAGTATGGCTACACCTTC; CDR3 protein: CASSVGPRDQKYGYTF
V gene: TRBV29-1; J gene: TRBJ1-2; clone size: many; D gene: NA; CDR3 DNA: TGCAGCGTTGGCTCGGGGAACTATGGCTACACCTTC; CDR3 protein: CSVGSGNYGYTF
V gene: TRBV7-9; J gene: TRBJ2-3; clone size: many; D gene: TRBD1; CDR3 DNA: TGTGCCAGCAGCGCCCGGGACAGGGGGCCAGATACGCAGTATTTT; CDR3 protein: CASSARDRGPDTQYF
V gene: TRBV20-1; J gene: TRBJ1-1; clone size: many; D gene: TRBD1; CDR3 DNA: TGCAGTGCTGTCCGGGACAGTGGAGCTGAAGCTTTCTTT; CDR3 protein: CSAVRDSGAEAFF
V gene: TRBV5-6; J gene: TRBJ2-1; clone size: many; D gene: TRBD2; CDR3 DNA: TGTGCCAGCAGTCCTATCCTGAGACTAGCGGGGGGAACCAATGAGCAGTTCTTC; CDR3 protein: CASSPILRLAGGTNEQFF
V gene: TRBV4-1; J gene: TRBJ2-1; clone size: NA; D gene: TRBD2; CDR3 DNA: TGCGCCAGCAGCCAAGAGAGGGGACTAGCGGGGGGGAGGCAGTTCTTC; CDR3 protein: CASSQERGLAGGRQFF
V gene: TRBV5-1; J gene: TRBJ2-3; clone size: many; D gene: TRBD1; CDR3 DNA: TGCGCCAGCAGCCTCACAGGGGGAGCGTTAGATACGCAGTATTTT; CDR3 protein: CASSLTGGALDTQYF
V gene: TRBV3-1; J gene: TRBJ1-1; clone size: many; D gene: NA; CDR3 DNA: TGTGCCAGCAGCCGGAGAGCGTTGGACACTGAAGCTTTCTTT; CDR3 protein: CASSRRALDTEAFF
V gene: TRBV20-1; J gene: TRBJ2-1; clone size: many; D gene: NA; CDR3 DNA: TGCAGTGCTAGAGATGGGGGACTGCTATCGAATGAGCAGTTCTTC; CDR3 protein: CSARDGGLLSNEQFF
V gene: TRBV7-9; J gene: TRBJ1-3; clone size: many; D gene: NA; CDR3 DNA: TGTGCCAGCAGCTTAGCCGGACAGTCTGGAAACACCATATATTTT; CDR3 protein: CASSLAGQSGNTIYF
V gene: TRBV29-1; J gene: TRBJ2-6; clone size: many; D gene: NA; CDR3 DNA: TGCAGCGTTGATGTCTCTGGGGCCAACGTCCTGACTTTC; CDR3 protein: CSVDVSGANVLTF
V gene: TRBV10-3; J gene: TRBJ2-5; clone size: NA; D gene: TRBD1; CDR3 DNA: TGTGCCATCAGTGGAAAGGGACAGGGGGGGGAGACCCAGTACTTC; CDR3 protein: CAISGKGQGGETQYF
V gene: TRBV5-6; J gene: TRBJ2-3; clone size: many; D gene: TRBD2; CDR3 DNA: TGTGCCAGCAGCAGGACTAGCGGGAGCCGCGCAGATACGCAGTATTTT; CDR3 protein: CASSRTSGSRADTQYF
V gene: TRBV7-9; J gene: TRBJ1-2; clone size: many; D gene: TRBD1; CDR3 DNA: TGTGCCAGCAGCTTAAGTCCCGGGACAGGGAACTATGGCTACACCTTC; CDR3 protein: CASSLSPGTGNYGYTF
V gene: TRBV20-1; J gene: TRBJ2-7; clone size: many; D gene: TRBD1; CDR3 DNA: TGCAGTGCTCCCTCAGGGGGTAAGAGTTATGCCGAGCAGTACTTC; CDR3 protein: CSAPSGGKSYAEQYF
V gene: TRBV3-1; J gene: TRBJ2-7; clone size: many; D gene: TRBD2; CDR3 DNA: TGTGCCAGCAGCCAACGGAGCGGGAGCTCCTACGAGCAGTACTTC; CDR3 protein: CASSQRSGSSYEQYF
V gene: TRBV5-6; J gene: TRBJ1-1; clone size: many; D gene: NA; CDR3 DNA: TGTGCCAGCAGCTTGGTGGGAGGGGAGACTGAAGCTTTCTTT; CDR3 protein: CASSLVGGETEAFF